This TCR beta chain was profiled in a study of cytomegalovirus exposure and HLA in healthy donors. The study ran its PCR with 60 Vbeta and 13 Jbeta primers. Sequencing used immunoSEQ multiplex PCR; TCRdb keeps in-frame clones, though not all of them. This sample's table has under 200,000 clones. The CDR3 extends over 16 amino acids. With 4 bases clipped from V and 5 bases from J, the junction kept 12 bases outside the gene matches. Germline V gene lookup returns CDR1 SGHVS and CDR2 FQNEAQ. With respect to this clone: Its target is not known.

The study's findings and limits: Some V segments, including TRBV6-2 and TRBV6-3, were excluded as indistinguishable. Association of under 20,000 TCR beta sequences with HLA alleles was found at 0.05 false discovery rate in a later analysis. It was assumed in the presence/absence analyses that sequencing depth was roughly uniform across donors.

This clonotype was obtained from a woman aged 18-29 years in good health and CMV-seropositive. The sequenced sample consisted of PBMCs. The V gene is TRBV7-8, the J gene TRBJ2-7; 9 nucleotides line up with TRBD2. For the CDR3, the DNA is TGTGCCAGCAGCTCGAAGAGACTAGCGGCTCCCCACGAGCAGTACTTC. As protein: CASSSKRLAAPHEQYF.